Sequencing of this T cell receptor beta chain was carried out in a study of T cell responses to AZD1222 COVID-19 vaccine. Second doses were pooled across both intervals (about 4 or about 12 weeks). The germline V gene has CDR1 SGHNT and CDR2 YYREEE (reference sequence). V lost 2 bases, J lost 7 bases, and 16 bases lay in between. This CDR3 has 14 residues. General study findings and limits: Spike-wide coverage was observed for vaccine-associated CD4 TCRs, with dominant responses at 160-218 and 743-854. Within unmutated variant regions lay the reported targets of nearly half of spike-specific TCRs. Most donors were white British, females outnumbered males, and clonal diversity was possibly underestimated.

Here immunoSEQ multiplex PCR was the method, and the copy in TCRdb shows in-frame clones only, minus some. The sample comprises 60,000 to 90,000 clones, around 87% of which are singletons, and around 18% rests with the top ten. In the case of this clone: Antigen specificity is unknown.

The chain joins TRBV5-4 to TRBJ2-7; maybe TRBD2 (6 bases). Sequencing used peripheral blood, obtained 28 days after the second AZD1222 dose. This receptor was identified in an adult who received the AZD1222 COVID-19 vaccine. The CDR3 sequence: CASSFVNDRGEQYF. CDR3 DNA sequence: TGTGCCAGCAGCTTTGTCAATGATCGGGGGGAGCAGTACTTC. The full variable domain, completed using reference TRBV5-4 and TRBJ2-7, is ETGVTQSPTHLIKTRGQQVTLRCSSQSGHNTVSWYQQALGQGPQFIFQYYREEENGRGNFPPRFSGLQFPNYSSELNVNALELDDSALYLCASSFVNDRGEQYFGPGTRLTVT.